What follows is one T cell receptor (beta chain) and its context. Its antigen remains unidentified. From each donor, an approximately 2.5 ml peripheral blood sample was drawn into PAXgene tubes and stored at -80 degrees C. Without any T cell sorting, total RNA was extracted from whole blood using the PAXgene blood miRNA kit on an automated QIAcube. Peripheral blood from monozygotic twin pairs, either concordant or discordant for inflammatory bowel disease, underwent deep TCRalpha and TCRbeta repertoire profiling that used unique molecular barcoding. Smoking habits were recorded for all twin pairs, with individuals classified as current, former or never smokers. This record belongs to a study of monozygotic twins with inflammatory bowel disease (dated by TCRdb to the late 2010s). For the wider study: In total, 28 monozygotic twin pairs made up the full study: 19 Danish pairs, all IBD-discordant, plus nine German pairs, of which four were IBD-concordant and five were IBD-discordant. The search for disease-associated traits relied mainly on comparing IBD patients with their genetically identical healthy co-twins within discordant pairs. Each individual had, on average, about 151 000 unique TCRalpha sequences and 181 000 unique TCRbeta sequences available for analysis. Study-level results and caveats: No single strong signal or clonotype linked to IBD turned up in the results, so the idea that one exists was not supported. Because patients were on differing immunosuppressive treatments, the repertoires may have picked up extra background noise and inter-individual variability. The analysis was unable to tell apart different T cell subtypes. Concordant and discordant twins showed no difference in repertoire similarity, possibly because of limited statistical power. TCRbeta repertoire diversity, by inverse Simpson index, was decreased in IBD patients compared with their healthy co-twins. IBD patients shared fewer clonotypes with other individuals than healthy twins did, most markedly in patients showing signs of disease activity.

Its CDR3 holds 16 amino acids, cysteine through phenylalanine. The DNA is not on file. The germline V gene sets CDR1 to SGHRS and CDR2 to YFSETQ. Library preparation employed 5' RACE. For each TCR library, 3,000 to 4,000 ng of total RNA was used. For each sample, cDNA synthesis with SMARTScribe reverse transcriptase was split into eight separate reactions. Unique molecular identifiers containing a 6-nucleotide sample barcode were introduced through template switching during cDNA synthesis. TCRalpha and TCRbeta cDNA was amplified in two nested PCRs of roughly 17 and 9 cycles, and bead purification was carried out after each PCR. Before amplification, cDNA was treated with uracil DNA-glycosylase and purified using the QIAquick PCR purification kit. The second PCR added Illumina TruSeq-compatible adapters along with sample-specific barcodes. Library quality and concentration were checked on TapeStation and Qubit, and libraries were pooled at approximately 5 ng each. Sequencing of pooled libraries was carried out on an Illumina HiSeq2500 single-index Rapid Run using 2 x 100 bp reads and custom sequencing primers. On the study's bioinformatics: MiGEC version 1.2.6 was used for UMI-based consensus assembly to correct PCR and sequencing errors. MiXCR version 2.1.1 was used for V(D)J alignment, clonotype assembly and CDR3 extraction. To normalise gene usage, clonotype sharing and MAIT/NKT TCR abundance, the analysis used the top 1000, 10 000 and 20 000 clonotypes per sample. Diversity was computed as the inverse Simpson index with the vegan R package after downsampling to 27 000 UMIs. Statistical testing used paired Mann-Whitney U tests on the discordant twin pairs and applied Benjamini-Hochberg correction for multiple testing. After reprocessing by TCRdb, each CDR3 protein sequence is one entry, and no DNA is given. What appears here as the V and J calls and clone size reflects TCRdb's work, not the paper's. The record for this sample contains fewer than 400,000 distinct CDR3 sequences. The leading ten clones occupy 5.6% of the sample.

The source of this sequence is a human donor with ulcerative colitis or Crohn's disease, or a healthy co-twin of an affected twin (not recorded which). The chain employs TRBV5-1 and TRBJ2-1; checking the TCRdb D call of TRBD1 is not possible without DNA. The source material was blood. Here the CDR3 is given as CASSPPGTGGWGEQFF.